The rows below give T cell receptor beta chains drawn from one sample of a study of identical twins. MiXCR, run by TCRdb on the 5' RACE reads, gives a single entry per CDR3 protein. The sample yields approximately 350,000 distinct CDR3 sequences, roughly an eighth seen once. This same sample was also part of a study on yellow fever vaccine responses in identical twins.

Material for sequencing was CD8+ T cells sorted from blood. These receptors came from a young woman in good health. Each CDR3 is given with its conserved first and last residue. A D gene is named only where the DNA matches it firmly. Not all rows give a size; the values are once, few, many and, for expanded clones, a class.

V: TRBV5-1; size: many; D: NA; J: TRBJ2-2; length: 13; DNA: TGCGCCAGCAGCTTGTGGGGAACCGGGGAGCTGTTTTTT; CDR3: CASSLWGTGELFF
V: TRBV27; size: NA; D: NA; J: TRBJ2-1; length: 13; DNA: TGTGCCAGCAGTTTCCGACTACACGGTGAGCAGTTCTTC; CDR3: CASSFRLHGEQFF
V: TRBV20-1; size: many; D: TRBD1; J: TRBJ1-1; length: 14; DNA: TGCAGTGCTAAACCACGACAGGGCGGGACTGAAGCTTTCTTT; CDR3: CSAKPRQGGTEAFF
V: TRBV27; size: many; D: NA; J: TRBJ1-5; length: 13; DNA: TGTGCCAGCAGTTTCACTCACAATCAGCCCCAGCATTTT; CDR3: CASSFTHNQPQHF
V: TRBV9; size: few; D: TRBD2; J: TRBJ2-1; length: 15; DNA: TGTGCCAGCAGCGTAGGAGCGGGAGGGCCGAATGAGCAGTTCTTC; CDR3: CASSVGAGGPNEQFF
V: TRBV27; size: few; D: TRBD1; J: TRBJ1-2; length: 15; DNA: TGTGCCAGCAGTTTATCCCGGACAGGGCCGGGTGGCTACACCTTC; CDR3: CASSLSRTGPGGYTF
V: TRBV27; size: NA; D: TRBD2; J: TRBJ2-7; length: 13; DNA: TGTGCCAGCAGTCCAGCGGGATTCCACGAGCAGTACTTC; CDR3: CASSPAGFHEQYF
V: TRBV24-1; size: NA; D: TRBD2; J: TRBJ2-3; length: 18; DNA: TGTGCCACCAGTGATTTAGATGGTAGCGGGCCCTGGGACGATACGCAGTATTTT; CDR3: CATSDLDGSGPWDDTQYF
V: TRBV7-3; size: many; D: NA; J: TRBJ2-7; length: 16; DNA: TGTGCCAGCAGCCGGCCCATGGAGTTACCCTCCTACGAGCAGTACTTC; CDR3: CASSRPMELPSYEQYF
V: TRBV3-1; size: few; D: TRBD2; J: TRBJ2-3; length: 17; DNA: TGTGCCAGCAGCCAAGAGGGACTAGCGGGAGTCACAGATACGCAGTATTTT; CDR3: CASSQEGLAGVTDTQYF
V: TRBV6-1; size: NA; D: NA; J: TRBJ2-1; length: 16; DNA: TGTGCCAGCAGCGAGGCAGTGCGGCGGGGATACAATGAGCAGTTCTTC; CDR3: CASSEAVRRGYNEQFF
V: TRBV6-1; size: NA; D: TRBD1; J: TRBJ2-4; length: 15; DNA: TGTGCCAGCAGTGAATCTGAGACAGGGGGCAACATTCAGTACTTC; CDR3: CASSESETGGNIQYF
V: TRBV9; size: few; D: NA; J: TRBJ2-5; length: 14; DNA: TGTGCCAGCAGCGTAGACGCTAGCGAAGAGACCCAGTACTTC; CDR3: CASSVDASEETQYF
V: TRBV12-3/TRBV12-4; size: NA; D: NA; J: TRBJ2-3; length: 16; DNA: TGTGCCAGCACCACAGACAGATCCCACCGCACAGATACGCAGTATTTT; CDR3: CASTTDRSHRTDTQYF
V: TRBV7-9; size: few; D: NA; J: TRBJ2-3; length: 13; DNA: TGTGCCACCGCCGGCCCCGCCACAGATACGCAGTATTTT; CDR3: CATAGPATDTQYF
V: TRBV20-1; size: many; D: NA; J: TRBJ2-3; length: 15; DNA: TGCAGTGCTAGGAGGGCAGGGGATGAGGCAGATACGCAGTATTTT; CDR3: CSARRAGDEADTQYF
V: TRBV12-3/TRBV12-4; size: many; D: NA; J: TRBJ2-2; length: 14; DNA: TGTGCCAGCAGTTTCGGGGAGAACACCGGGGAGCTGTTTTTT; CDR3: CASSFGENTGELFF
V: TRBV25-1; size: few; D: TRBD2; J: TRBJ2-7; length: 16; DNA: TGTGCCAGCACCGGGACTAGCGGGACTCTCTCCTACGAGCAGTACTTC; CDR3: CASTGTSGTLSYEQYF
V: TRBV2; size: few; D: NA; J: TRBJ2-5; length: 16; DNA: TGTGCCAGCACCCACCCCCACATGGGCGCGGGGGAGACCCAGTACTTC; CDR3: CASTHPHMGAGETQYF
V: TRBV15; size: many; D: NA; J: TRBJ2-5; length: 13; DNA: TGTGCCACCGATCCGGGTGGTAGGGAGACCCAGTACTTC; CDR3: CATDPGGRETQYF
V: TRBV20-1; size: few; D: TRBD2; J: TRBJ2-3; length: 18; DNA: TGCAGTGCTAGAGCTAAATCAGACTATAAGCGGGAGACAGATACGCAGTATTTT; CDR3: CSARAKSDYKRETDTQYF
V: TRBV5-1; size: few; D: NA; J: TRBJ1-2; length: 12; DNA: TGCGCCAGCAGCCTTGGGACCTTTGGCTACACCTTC; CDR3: CASSLGTFGYTF
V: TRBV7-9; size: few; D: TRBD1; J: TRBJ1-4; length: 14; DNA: TGTGCCAGCAGCTTGGACAGGGGAAGGGAAAAACTGTTTTTT; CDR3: CASSLDRGREKLFF
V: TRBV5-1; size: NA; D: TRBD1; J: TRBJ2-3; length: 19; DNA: TGCGCCAGCAGCCCCAGACCGAAAACCGGGACAGGAGACACAGATACGCAGTATTTT; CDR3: CASSPRPKTGTGDTDTQYF
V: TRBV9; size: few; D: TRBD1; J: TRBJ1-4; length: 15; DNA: TGTGCCAGCAGCGTAGCAGGGGGAAGAGATGAAAAACTGTTTTTT; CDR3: CASSVAGGRDEKLFF
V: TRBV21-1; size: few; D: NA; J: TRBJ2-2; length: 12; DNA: TGTGCCAGCAGCAATAGCACCGGGGAGCTGTTTTTT; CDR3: CASSNSTGELFF
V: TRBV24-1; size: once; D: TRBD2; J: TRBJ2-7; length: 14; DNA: TGTGCCACCAGTCACGGCGGGAGTAGTGACGAGCAGTACTTC; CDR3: CATSHGGSSDEQYF
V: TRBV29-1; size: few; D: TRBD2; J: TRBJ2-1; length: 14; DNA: TGCAGCGTTGCAAGACTAGCGGAGAGGAATGAGCAGTTCTTC; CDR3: CSVARLAERNEQFF
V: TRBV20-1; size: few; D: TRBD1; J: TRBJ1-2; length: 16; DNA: TGCAGTGCTAGAGATCTTCGGGCACAGGGGACCTATGGCTACACCTTC; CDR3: CSARDLRAQGTYGYTF
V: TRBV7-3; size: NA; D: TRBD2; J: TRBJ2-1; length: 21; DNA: TGTGCCAGCAGCTTAAGCGGGCGTCTGCCGGGGACTAGCGTCGAGAAGGATGAGCAGTTCTTC; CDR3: CASSLSGRLPGTSVEKDEQFF
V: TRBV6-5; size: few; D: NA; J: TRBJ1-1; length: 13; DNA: TGTGCCAGCAGTTACTCGGGGCAGGGAGAAGCTTTCTTT; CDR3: CASSYSGQGEAFF
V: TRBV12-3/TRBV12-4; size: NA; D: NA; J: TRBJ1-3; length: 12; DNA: TGTGCCAGCAGTCACGACTCGTTGGACATATATTTT; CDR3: CASSHDSLDIYF
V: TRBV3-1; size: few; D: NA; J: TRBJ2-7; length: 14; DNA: TGTGCCAGCAGCGGGTACAGGGATGTTTACGAGCAGTACTTC; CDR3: CASSGYRDVYEQYF
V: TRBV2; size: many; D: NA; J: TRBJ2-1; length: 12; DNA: TGTGCCAGCACCCCCGCCCACAATGAGCAGTTCTTC; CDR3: CASTPAHNEQFF
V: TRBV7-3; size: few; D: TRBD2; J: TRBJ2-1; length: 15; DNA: TGTGCCAGCAGCCCAATAGCGGGTGTCTACAATGAGCAGTTCTTC; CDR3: CASSPIAGVYNEQFF
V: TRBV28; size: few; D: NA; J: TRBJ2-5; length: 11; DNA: TGTGCCAGCAAATCACAAGAGACCCAGTACTTC; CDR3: CASKSQETQYF
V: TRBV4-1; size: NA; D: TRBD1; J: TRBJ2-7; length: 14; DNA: TGCGCCAGCAGCCAAAACAGGGGGCTCTACGAGCAGTACTTC; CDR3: CASSQNRGLYEQYF
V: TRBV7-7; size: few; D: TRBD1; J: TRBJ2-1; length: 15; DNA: TGTGCCAGCAGCTTTGTCCAGGGGGCGTACAATGAGCAGTTCTTC; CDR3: CASSFVQGAYNEQFF
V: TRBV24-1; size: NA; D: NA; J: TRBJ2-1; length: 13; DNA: TGTGCCACCAGTGAGATTAGGGGCCTCGGGCAGTTCTTC; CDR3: CATSEIRGLGQFF
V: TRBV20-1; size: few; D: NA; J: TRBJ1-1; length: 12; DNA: TGCAGTGCTAGCTGGGGGTCCACTGAAGCTTTCTTT; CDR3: CSASWGSTEAFF
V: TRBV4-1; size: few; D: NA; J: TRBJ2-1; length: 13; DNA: TGCGCCAGCAGCGAGGACAGATACAATGAGCAGTTCTTC; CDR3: CASSEDRYNEQFF
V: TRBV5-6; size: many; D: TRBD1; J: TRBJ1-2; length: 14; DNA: TGTGCCAGCAGCTCCCAGGGGGATAGCTATGGCTACACCTTC; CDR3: CASSSQGDSYGYTF
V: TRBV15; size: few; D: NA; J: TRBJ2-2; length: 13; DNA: TGTGCCACCAGCAGAGAAACGTACGGGGAGCTGTTTTTT; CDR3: CATSRETYGELFF
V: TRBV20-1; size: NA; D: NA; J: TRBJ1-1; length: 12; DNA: TGCAGTGCTAGGGCGGCCAACACTGAAGCTTTCTTT; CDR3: CSARAANTEAFF
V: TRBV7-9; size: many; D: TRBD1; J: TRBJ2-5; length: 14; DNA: TGTGCCAGCAGCCATGACAGGGATCAAGAGACCCAGTACTTC; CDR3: CASSHDRDQETQYF
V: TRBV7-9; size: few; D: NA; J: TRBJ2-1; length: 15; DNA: TGTGCCAGCTCGGGTGGGACACCTCCTTACAATGAGCAGTTCTTC; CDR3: CASSGGTPPYNEQFF
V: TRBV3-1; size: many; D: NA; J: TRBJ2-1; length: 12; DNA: TGCGCCAGCAGCCAAGAAGGGGATGAGCAGTTCTTC; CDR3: CASSQEGDEQFF
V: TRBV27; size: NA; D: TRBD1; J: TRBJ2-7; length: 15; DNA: TGTGCCAGCAGTTTGGGACAGGGAAACTTTTACGAGCAGTACTTC; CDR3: CASSLGQGNFYEQYF